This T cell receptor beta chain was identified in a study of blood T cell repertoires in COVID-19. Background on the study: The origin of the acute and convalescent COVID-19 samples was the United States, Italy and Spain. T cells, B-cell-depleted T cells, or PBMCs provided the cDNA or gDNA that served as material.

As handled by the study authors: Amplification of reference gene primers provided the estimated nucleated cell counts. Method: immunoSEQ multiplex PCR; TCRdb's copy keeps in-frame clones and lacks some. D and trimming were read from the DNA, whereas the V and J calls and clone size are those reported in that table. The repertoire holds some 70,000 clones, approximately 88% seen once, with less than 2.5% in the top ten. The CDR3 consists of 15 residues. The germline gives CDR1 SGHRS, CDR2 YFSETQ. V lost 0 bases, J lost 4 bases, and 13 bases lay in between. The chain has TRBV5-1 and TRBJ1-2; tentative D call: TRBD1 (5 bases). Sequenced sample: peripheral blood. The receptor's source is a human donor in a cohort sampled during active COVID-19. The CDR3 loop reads CASSLGGRVSYGYTF. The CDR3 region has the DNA TGCGCCAGCAGCTTGGGGGGCAGGGTTAGCTATGGCTACACCTTC. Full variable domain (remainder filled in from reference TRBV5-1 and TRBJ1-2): KAGVTQTPRYLIKTRGQQVTLSCSPISGHRSVSWYQQTPGQGLQFLFEYFSETQRNKGNFPGRFSGRQFSNSRSEMNVSTLELGDSALYLCASSLGGRVSYGYTFGSGTRLTVV.